The subject of this entry is one T cell receptor (beta chain). Its antigen remains unidentified. This CDR3 is built from 16 residues. Germline V gives CDR1 SGDLS, CDR2 YYNGEE. The sample is drawn from a study of monozygotic twins with inflammatory bowel disease. Points from the study as a whole: Different T cell subtypes could not be distinguished. What may have added variability to patient repertoires is that immunosuppressive treatments differed.

Each TCR library consumed around 3.5 ug of total RNA. The UMIs carried a 6-nucleotide sample barcode, and they were added by template switching. With the 5' RACE reads reprocessed, TCRdb shows one record per CDR3 protein and no DNA. Reported are 350,000 to 400,000 distinct CDR3 sequences; the ten largest clones contain 2.6%. The TCR comes from a human donor with ulcerative colitis or Crohn's disease, or a healthy co-twin of an affected twin (not recorded which). The genes are TRBV9 and TRBJ2-2; TCRdb outputs TRBD2, but without DNA this stays unchecked. Material for sequencing was blood. The CDR3: CASSTGLAGTTGELFF.